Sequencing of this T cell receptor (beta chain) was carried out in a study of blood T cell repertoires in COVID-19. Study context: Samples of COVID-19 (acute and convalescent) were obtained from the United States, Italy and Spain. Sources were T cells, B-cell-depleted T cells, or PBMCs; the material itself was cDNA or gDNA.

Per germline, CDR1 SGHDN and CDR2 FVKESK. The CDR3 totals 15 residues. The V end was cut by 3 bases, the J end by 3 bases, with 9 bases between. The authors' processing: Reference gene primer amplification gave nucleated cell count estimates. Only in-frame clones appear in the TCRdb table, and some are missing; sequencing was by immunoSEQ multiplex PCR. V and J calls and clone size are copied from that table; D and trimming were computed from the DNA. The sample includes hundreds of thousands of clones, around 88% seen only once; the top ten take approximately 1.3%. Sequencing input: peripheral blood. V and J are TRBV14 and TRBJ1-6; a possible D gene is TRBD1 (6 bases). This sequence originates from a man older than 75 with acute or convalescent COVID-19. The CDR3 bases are TGTGCCAGCAGCCAGCGACAGGACTATAATTCACCCCTCCACTTT. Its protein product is CASSQRQDYNSPLHF.